One and the same sample provided the 30 T cell receptor beta chains below, sequenced in a study of control samples from healthy donors and cancer patients. The assay was immunoSEQ multiplex PCR, and TCRdb's table has in-frame clones only and misses some. The table includes roughly 130,000 clones, 70% to 90% detected once. Source material: blood. Receptor source: a man aged 45-65 years in good health.

The chain employs TRBV15 and TRBJ2-7; the D gene could be TRBD1 or TRBD2 (5 bases each). CDR1 and CDR2 from the germline V gene are LNHNV and YYDKDF (reference sequence). Trimming took 6 bases from V and 2 from J, leaving 14 bases between them. This CDR3 comprises 14 residues. In DNA form, the CDR3 reads TGTGCCACCAGTTTTGGGACGGGACCCTACGAGCAGTACTTC. This codes for CATSFGTGPYEQYF. The variable domain in full, with the rest retrieved from reference TRBV15 and TRBJ2-7, is DAMVIQNPRYQVTQFGKPVTLSCSQTLNHNVMYWYQQKSSQAPKLLFHYYDKDFNNEADTPDNFQSRRPNTSFCFLDIRSPGLGDTAMYLCATSFGTGPYEQYFGPGTRLTVT.

This rearrangement joins TRBV5-4 to TRBJ1-3; D uncertain. This CDR3 has 14 residues. Germline V lookup: CDR1 SGHNT, CDR2 YYREEE (reference sequence). Trimming cost V 4 bases and J 0 bases, with 8 bases left between them. CDR3 in DNA: TGTGCCAGCAGCCTGGGTGGCTCTGGAAACACCATATATTTT. Translation gives CASSLGGSGNTIYF.

The chain uses TRBV11-1 and TRBJ1-1; possibly TRBD1 for D (5 bases). Germline V gene data show CDR1 as SGHAT and CDR2 as FQDESV (reference sequence). The length of the CDR3 is 14 residues. Trimming pared 0 bases from V and 5 bases from J, leaving 10 bases between. CDR3 sequence reads: CASSLARGWTEAFF. DNA for the CDR3: TGTGCCAGCAGCTTAGCCCGGGGGTGGACTGAAGCTTTCTTT. The full variable domain, in which reference TRBV11-1 and TRBJ1-1 provide the parts outside the CDR3, is EAEVAQSPRYKITEKSQAVAFWCDPISGHATLYWYRQILGQGPELLVQFQDESVVDDSQLPKDRFSAERLKGVDSTLKIQPAELGDSAMYLCASSLARGWTEAFFGQGTRLTVV.

The sample holds a few counts of this clone. This chain connects TRBV19 to TRBJ1-5; D is unclear. Trimming took 0 bases from V and 3 from J, leaving 12 bases between them. This CDR3 is built from 16 residues. CDR1 LNHDA and CDR2 SQIVND come from the germline V gene (reference sequence). The CDR3 loop is CASSIEPSRINQPQHF. The CDR3 region has the DNA TGTGCCAGTAGTATAGAACCCTCCAGGATCAATCAGCCCCAGCATTTT.

The rearrangement joins TRBV3-1 (or the pseudogene TRBV3-2) to TRBJ2-1, with 12 bases that match TRBD2. J lost 2 bases, V lost 5 bases, and 4 bases had no gene match. The CDR3 has 16 residues. The germline V gene encodes CDR1 LGHDT and CDR2 YNNKEL (reference sequence). This CDR3 is CASSDPSGGAYNEQFF. The CDR3 DNA reads as TGTGCCAGCAGCGATCCTAGCGGGGGGGCCTACAATGAGCAGTTCTTC.

The genes are TRBV27 and TRBJ2-7; the D call may be TRBD1 or TRBD2 (5 bases each). The germline gives CDR1 MNHEY, CDR2 SMNVEV (reference sequence). Trimming cost V 9 bases and J 3 bases, with 15 bases left between them. The CDR3 length is 13 residues. The CDR3 region is CASSGTLHYEQYF. For the CDR3, the DNA is TGTGCCAGTTCCGGGACCCTACACTACGAGCAGTACTTC.

The rearrangement uses TRBV28 and TRBJ2-3; 11 nucleotides align to TRBD2. The trim removed 2 bases at V and 6 bases at J, leaving 10 bases unmatched. This CDR3 has 17 residues. Germline CDR1 is MDHEN and CDR2 is SYDVKM. CDR3 bases: TGTGCCAGCAGTTTAGACACTAGCGGGGGTCACATGGATACGCAGTATTTT. It is translated as CASSLDTSGGHMDTQYF.

The rearrangement links TRBV2 to TRBJ2-2; no clear D gene. Germline values: CDR1 SNHLY, CDR2 FYNNEI. V was shortened by 9 bases and J by 1 base, with 15 bases between the two germline ends. CDR3 length: 15 amino acids. The CDR3 nucleotides are TGTGCCAGAGAGGTTTATGCAGGGAACACCGGGGAGCTGTTTTTT. It encodes CAREVYAGNTGELFF.

The genes are TRBV4-1 and TRBJ2-7; TRBD1 matches at 9 bases. Germline V gene data show CDR1 as MGHRA and CDR2 as YSYEKL. V gave up 3 bases and J gave up 9 bases; unmatched junction bases: 12. The CDR3 is 15 amino acids. DNA for the CDR3: TGCGCCAGCAGCCACACCGGGACAGGGAGAAGGTGGCAGTACTTC. Translation: CASSHTGTGRRWQYF.

The rearrangement uses TRBV10-2 and TRBJ1-4; possible D gene TRBD1, 6 bases. CDR1 and CDR2 (germline): WSHSY, SAAADI. This CDR3 has 17 amino acids. V was pared by 2 bases and J by 6 bases, with 19 bases between. The CDR3 nucleotides read TGCGCCAGCAGTGAGGGAAGGATGGTGCAGGGGTATGAAAAACTGTTTTTT. Its protein product is CASSEGRMVQGYEKLFF.

The chain has TRBV2 and TRBJ1-2; D is ambiguous. Germline values: CDR1 SNHLY, CDR2 FYNNEI. V lost 7 bases, J lost 2 bases, and 17 bases lay in between. This CDR3 region has 15 residues. Written as DNA, the CDR3 is TGTGCCAGCAATCGACCGGACGGTCTCAACTATGGCTACACCTTC. Translating it yields CASNRPDGLNYGYTF.

The chain is built from TRBV28 and TRBJ1-4, with D unresolved. V was shortened by 6 bases and J by 7 bases, with 15 bases between the two germline ends. The CDR3 contains 14 residues. The germline gives CDR1 MDHEN, CDR2 SYDVKM. The CDR3 region is CASSPPSRVEKLFF. The CDR3 nucleotides are TGTGCCAGCAGCCCCCCGTCTCGGGTTGAAAAACTGTTTTTT.

This chain uses TRBV28 with TRBJ1-1; D is unclear. CDR3 length equals 12 residues. CDR1 is MDHEN, CDR2 SYDVKM, per germline. Trimming took off 5 bases at V and 0 bases at J, with 4 bases between the two ends. CDR3 sequence: CASSVMNTEAFF. CDR3 nucleotide sequence: TGTGCCAGCAGTGTCATGAACACTGAAGCTTTCTTT.

The chain has TRBV29-1 and TRBJ1-4; maybe TRBD1 (5 bases). V was trimmed by 6 bases and J by 8 bases, leaving 13 bases between them. The CDR3 loop spans 12 amino acids. Germline loops: CDR1 SQVTM, CDR2 ANQGSEA. The CDR3 DNA sequence: TGCAGCGTGGGGGAAGGGGTCGAAAAACTGTTTTTT. Its translation is CSVGEGVEKLFF.

This clone was seen a few times. The genes are TRBV3-1 (or the pseudogene TRBV3-2) and TRBJ2-5, with 7 bases aligning to TRBD2. Germline CDR1 LGHDT, CDR2 YNNKEL (reference sequence). J was trimmed by 4 bases and V by 5 bases; bases with no gene match: 13. The CDR3 length is 16 residues. The CDR3 sequence is CASSDRGLIAIETQYF. The CDR3 region has the DNA TGTGCCAGCAGCGATCGGGGACTAATCGCTATAGAGACCCAGTACTTC.

The rearrangement joins TRBV19 to TRBJ1-2; D not certain. The CDR3 runs to 13 residues. From germline, CDR1 is LNHDA and CDR2 SQIVND (reference sequence). Trimming removed 2 bases from V and 3 bases from J, with 7 bases in between. This CDR3 is CASSIQVDYGYTF. The CDR3 DNA reads TGTGCCAGTAGTATACAGGTCGACTATGGCTACACCTTC.

This sequence joins TRBV28 and TRBJ2-5; unclear D gene. Germline V gives CDR1 MDHEN, CDR2 SYDVKM. CDR3 length equals 14 residues. Trimming left V 3 bases short and J 1 base short, with 9 bases between. The CDR3 here is CASSLRTFQETQYF. The CDR3 bases are TGTGCCAGCAGTTTGCGAACCTTCCAAGAGACCCAGTACTTC. The complete variable domain, with remaining parts taken from reference TRBV28 and TRBJ2-5, reads DVKVTQSSRYLVKRTGEKVFLECVQDMDHENMFWYRQDPGLGLRLIYFSYDVKMKEKGDIPEGYSVSREKKERFSLILESASTNQTSMYLCASSLRTFQETQYFGPGTRLLVL.

This chain connects TRBV3-1 (or the pseudogene TRBV3-2) to TRBJ1-4; D is possibly TRBD1 (6 bases). The CDR3 runs to 15 residues. CDR1 and CDR2 from the germline V gene are LGHDT and YNNKEL (reference sequence). Trimming took off 1 base at V and 6 bases at J, with 12 bases between the two ends. CDR3 in amino acids: CASSQAGTSDEKLFF. The CDR3, as DNA: TGTGCCAGCAGCCAAGCCGGGACATCGGATGAAAAACTGTTTTTT.

The chain carries TRBV13 and TRBJ1-4, with 11 nucleotides matching TRBD1. The CDR3 consists of 16 residues. Germline V gene sequence: CDR1 PRHDT, CDR2 FYEKMQ (reference sequence). With V trimmed by 5 bases and J by 1 base, 3 bases remained unmatched. CDR3 bases: TGTGCCAGCAGCCCGGGGACAGGGGGAACTAATGAAAAACTGTTTTTT. Protein product: CASSPGTGGTNEKLFF.

The J gene is TRBJ1-2, the V gene TRBV7-6; 7 bases fit TRBD1. CDR3 length: 14 amino acids. Per the germline V gene, CDR1 is SGHVS and CDR2 is FNYEAQ. Losses at the gene ends were 2 bases for V and 8 bases for J; bases not matched to a gene: 8. CDR3 residues: CASSLKSGGDGYTF. The DNA of the CDR3 is TGTGCCAGCAGCTTAAAGTCAGGGGGGGACGGCTACACCTTC.

CDR3 in DNA: TGTGCCACCAGCAGAGACAGGGGCTCAAATCAGCCCCAGCATTTT. As protein: CATSRDRGSNQPQHF. J is TRBJ1-5 and V is TRBV15, with D possibly TRBD1 on 6 matching bases. This CDR3 has 15 amino acids. The V and J ends lost 0 bases and 4 bases respectively, with 10 bases between them. Germline V CDR1 and CDR2: LNHNV, YYDKDF (reference sequence).

V usage is TRBV3-1 (or the pseudogene TRBV3-2) and J usage is TRBJ2-2, with D unresolved. The V gene lost 0 bases and the J gene lost 7 bases, with 12 bases spanning the gap. The CDR3 totals 15 residues. From germline, CDR1 is LGHDT and CDR2 YNNKEL (reference sequence). The CDR3 sequence: CASSQDGIRGGELFF. The CDR3 nucleotides are TGTGCCAGCAGCCAAGATGGAATCAGAGGCGGGGAGCTGTTTTTT.

The V gene is TRBV27, the J gene TRBJ2-1; D may be TRBD1 (6 bases). The germline V gene has CDR1 MNHEY and CDR2 SMNVEV (reference sequence). The V end lost 7 bases, the J end lost 8 bases, and 18 bases lay between the germline ends. The CDR3 sequence is 14 residues long. For the CDR3, the DNA is TGTGCCAGCACCCCGGGACAACCGAAGGATGAGCAGTTCTTC. Protein: CASTPGQPKDEQFF.

The chain uses TRBV30 and TRBJ1-5, with D unclear. The V gene lost 3 bases and the J gene lost 3 bases, with 9 bases spanning the gap. The CDR3 contains 13 residues. Germline CDR1 GTSNPN, CDR2 SVGIG (reference sequence). In nucleotides, the CDR3 is TGTGCCTGGAGCTTGGCCCACAATCAGCCCCAGCATTTT. Its translation: CAWSLAHNQPQHF.

CDR3 sequence reads: CASSPLGRSYEQYF. The CDR3 nucleotides are TGTGCCAGCAGCCCGCTGGGACGGTCCTACGAGCAGTACTTC. The chain links TRBV5-6 to TRBJ2-7, with D perhaps given as TRBD1 or TRBD2 (5 bases each). Trimming left V 4 bases short and J 1 base short, with 12 bases between. CDR1 and CDR2 from the germline V gene are SGHDT and YYEEEE. This CDR3 has 14 amino acids.

This clone was seen only a few times. The CDR3 here is CASSRSGGTSSTDTQYF. The CDR3 DNA sequence: TGTGCCAGCAGCCGTAGCGGGGGGACCTCTAGCACAGATACGCAGTATTTT. This chain connects TRBV5-4 to TRBJ2-3; 10 bases map to TRBD2. Germline V gives CDR1 SGHNT, CDR2 YYREEE (reference sequence). V lost 4 bases, J lost 0 bases, and 8 bases stayed unmatched. CDR3 length: 17 residues.

The chain employs TRBV30 and TRBJ1-4; 7 positions match TRBD1. The CDR3 has 15 amino acids. Per the germline V gene, CDR1 is GTSNPN and CDR2 is SVGIG (reference sequence). V lost 3 bases, J lost 5 bases, and 9 bases stayed unmatched. The CDR3 coding sequence is TGTGCCTGGAGCCGACTACAGGGGCCGAATGAAAAACTGTTTTTT. Translated: CAWSRLQGPNEKLFF.

This chain uses TRBV7-9 with TRBJ2-7; TRBD2 might be the D (5 bases). CDR3 length: 13 residues. CDR1 and CDR2 (germline): SEHNR, FQNEAQ (reference sequence). V was shortened by 3 bases and J by 6 bases, with 12 bases between the two germline ends. The CDR3 nucleotides are TGTGCCAGCAGCTTCTCTTCGGCGGGCGAGCAGTACTTC. Residues: CASSFSSAGEQYF.

The chain combines TRBV6-6 with TRBJ1-4, with a tentative D call TRBD1 (5 bases). Germline assignment: CDR1 MNHNY and CDR2 SVGAGI (reference sequence). The CDR3 runs 14 residues. V was clipped by 7 bases and J by 8 bases, with 17 bases between them. This CDR3 is CASTSRSGAEKLFF. CDR3 DNA sequence: TGTGCCAGCACTAGTCGGTCTGGGGCCGAAAAACTGTTTTTT.

The CDR3 DNA is TGTGCCAGCAGTCAACCTTCGACAGGGATGAACGAGCAGTACTTC. Translation: CASSQPSTGMNEQYF. J is TRBJ2-7 and V is TRBV6-6; 7 bases align to TRBD1. Germline loops: CDR1 MNHNY, CDR2 SVGAGI (reference sequence). Trimming removed 5 bases from V and 5 bases from J; junction bases left unmatched: 12. This CDR3 contains 15 residues.